The entry that follows covers one T cell receptor beta chain sequence. Germline V gene lookup returns CDR1 SGHTA and CDR2 FQGNSA. CDR3 length: 16 amino acids. V lost 1 base and J lost 7, with 16 bases in between. Measured with immunoSEQ multiplex PCR; TCRdb has only the in-frame clones, and not every one. The profile shows fewer than 65,000 clones, just under 80% of them singletons. These data originate in a study of blood T cell repertoires in COVID-19. Study information: PBMCs, B-cell-depleted T cells, or T cells were the source of the cDNA or gDNA that made up the material.

This receptor was identified in a human donor in a cohort sampled during active COVID-19. The chain carries TRBV7-2 and TRBJ2-2, with D possibly being TRBD1 (6 bases). Sequenced input: peripheral blood. This chain's CDR3 is CASSLGQGTRGGELFF. The CDR3 region has the DNA TGTGCCAGCAGCTTAGGCCAGGGGACAAGAGGCGGGGAGCTGTTTTTT.